The 17 T cell receptor beta chains given below trace back to one sample, sequenced in a study of cytomegalovirus exposure and HLA in healthy donors. The primer mix had 60 Vbeta and 13 Jbeta primers. TCRdb's table, derived via immunoSEQ multiplex PCR, lists solely in-frame clones and lacks some. Among some 160,000 clones listed, around 82% were seen once. Sequencing was performed on PBMCs. All receptors derive from a middle-aged man in good health and CMV-seronegative.

The chain uses TRBV19 and TRBJ1-3; TRBD1 aligns across 7 bases. The CDR3 covers 16 residues. The V and J ends lost 2 bases and 2 bases, in that order; junction bases with no gene match: 6. The germline V gene has CDR1 LNHDA and CDR2 SQIVND (reference sequence). CDR3 in amino acids: CASSILNRGAGNTIYF. The CDR3 DNA is TGTGCCAGTAGTATACTGAACAGGGGAGCTGGAAACACCATATATTTT.

The count of this clone is one. The chain is built from TRBV19 and TRBJ1-1, with 11 bases lining up with TRBD1. Germline V lookup: CDR1 LNHDA, CDR2 SQIVND (reference sequence). Trimming cost V 6 bases and J 2 bases; bases outside gene matches: 8. CDR3 length: 16 residues. The CDR3 reads CASRPLDRGLNTEAFF. The CDR3 coding sequence is TGTGCCAGTAGGCCCCTGGACAGGGGGCTAAACACTGAAGCTTTCTTT.

The rearrangement joins TRBV6-5 to TRBJ2-3; 12 bases align to TRBD2. Trimming cost V 2 bases and J 5 bases; bases outside gene matches: 2. The CDR3 runs 15 residues. Per germline, CDR1 MNHEY and CDR2 SVGAGI. In DNA, the CDR3 is TGTGCCAGCAGTTACGGGACTAGCGGGTTAGATACGCAGTATTTT. As protein: CASSYGTSGLDTQYF.

The chain combines TRBV15 with TRBJ1-1; no clear D. Per germline, CDR1 LNHNV and CDR2 YYDKDF (reference sequence). This CDR3 has 9 amino acids. V shed 8 bases and J shed 8 bases, with 6 bases lying between them. The CDR3 loop reads CATRGEAFF. The CDR3 coding sequence is TGTGCCACCCGAGGAGAAGCTTTCTTT.

This clone was found once. V and J are TRBV6-1 and TRBJ2-7; weak D call: TRBD2 (5 bases). This CDR3 comprises 14 residues. CDR1 MNHNS and CDR2 SASEGT come from the germline V gene. V was pared by 8 bases and J by 4 bases, with 18 bases between. The CDR3 coding sequence is TGTGCCAGCCACTACGGACTGGAGAGGTACGAGCAGTACTTC. Its translation is CASHYGLERYEQYF.

The chain combines TRBV19 with TRBJ1-5; D unresolved. The CDR3 spans 12 residues. Trimming took off 2 bases at V and 7 bases at J, with 6 bases between the two ends. CDR1 LNHDA and CDR2 SQIVND come from the germline V gene (reference sequence). Here the CDR3 DNA reads TGTGCCAGTAGTATAAGCCGGCAGCCCCAGCATTTT. This translates into CASSISRQPQHF. Using reference TRBV19 and TRBJ1-5 for the parts outside the CDR3, the full variable domain is DGGITQSPKYLFRKEGQNVTLSCEQNLNHDAMYWYRQDPGQGLRLIYYSQIVNDFQKGDIAEGYSVSREKKESFPLTVTSAQKNPTAFYLCASSISRQPQHFGDGTRLSIL.

This sequence joins TRBV7-9 and TRBJ2-1; D not certain. Germline values: CDR1 SEHNR, CDR2 FQNEAQ (reference sequence). V lost 2 bases to trimming and J lost 6 bases, with 8 bases between them. This CDR3 region has 13 residues. CDR3 in DNA: TGTGCCAGCAGCTTAACTCACTCCAATGAGCAGTTCTTC. Its translation: CASSLTHSNEQFF.

The rearrangement links TRBV12-5 to TRBJ2-7; D possibly corresponds to TRBD2 (7 bases). The CDR3 is made up of 23 amino acids. Between the trimmed V and J ends, which lost 2 bases and 3 bases, there was a span of 38 bases. Germline loops: CDR1 LGHNT, CDR2 FRNRAP. The CDR3 region has the DNA TGTGCTAGTGGTTTGTTCAGGGGCCTCCGGGCGGGGGTGATACCCTTAGAAGGCTACGAGCAGTACTTC. It specifies CASGLFRGLRAGVIPLEGYEQYF. The complete variable domain, with remaining parts taken from reference TRBV12-5 and TRBJ2-7, reads DARVTQTPRHKVTEMGQEVTMRCQPILGHNTVFWYRQTMMQGLELLAYFRNRAPLDDSGMPKDRFSAEMPDATLATLKIQPSEPRDSAVYFCASGLFRGLRAGVIPLEGYEQYFGPGTRLTVT.

This clone was detected only once. The same CDR3 also results from other DNA sequences found in this sample. This chain uses TRBV7-2 with TRBJ2-7; 10 bases agree with TRBD2. J gave up 0 bases and V 5 bases, and 4 bases lay outside the gene matches. The CDR3 sequence is 15 residues long. Per germline, CDR1 SGHTA and CDR2 FQGNSA. The CDR3 sequence: CASSRTSGGSYEQYF. CDR3 bases: TGTGCCAGCAGCCGGACTAGCGGTGGCTCCTACGAGCAGTACTTC. Supplemented by reference TRBV7-2 and TRBJ2-7, the full variable domain reads GAGVSQSPSNKVTEKGKDVELRCDPISGHTALYWYRQSLGQGLEFLIYFQGNSAPDKSGLPSDRFSAERTGGSVSTLTIQRTQQEDSAVYLCASSRTSGGSYEQYFGPGTRLTVT.

The V gene is TRBV5-5, the J gene TRBJ1-1, with D maybe TRBD1 (5 bases). Trimming removed 4 bases from V and 2 bases from J, with 12 bases in between. The CDR3 sequence is 14 residues long. Germline CDR1 reads SGHKS; CDR2 reads YYEKEE (reference sequence). The CDR3 coding sequence is TGTGCCAGCAGCACCATCCAGGGTAACACTGAAGCTTTCTTT. Translating gives CASSTIQGNTEAFF.

The J gene is TRBJ2-1, the V gene TRBV29-1; TRBD1 agrees at 8 bases. After removal of 7 bases from V and 6 bases from J, the junction contained 8 bases not matched to a gene. The CDR3 runs to 13 residues. CDR1 is SQVTM and CDR2 is ANQGSEA in the germline V gene. This CDR3 is CSGPTGAGNEQFF. The CDR3, as DNA: TGCAGCGGGCCGACAGGGGCGGGCAATGAGCAGTTCTTC.

This sequence joins TRBV7-2 and TRBJ2-3; D is undetermined. This CDR3 spans 14 amino acids. Deletions cut 5 bases from V and 3 bases from J, with 12 bases between. CDR1 and CDR2 from the germline V gene are SGHTA and FQGNSA. DNA of the CDR3: TGTGCCAGCAGCCAGGATCGGTCTACAGATACGCAGTATTTT. Amino acid sequence: CASSQDRSTDTQYF.

The chain links TRBV2 to TRBJ1-5, with 8 bases aligning to TRBD1. This CDR3 has 13 residues. J lost 2 bases, V lost 8 bases, and 2 bases had no gene match. Per the germline V gene, CDR1 is SNHLY and CDR2 is FYNNEI. CDR3 region: CASQGQGNQPQHF. CDR3 nucleotide sequence: TGTGCCAGCCAGGGACAGGGCAATCAGCCCCAGCATTTT. The full variable domain, its missing parts supplied by reference TRBV2 and TRBJ1-5, is EPEVTQTPSHQVTQMGQEVILRCVPISNHLYFYWYRQILGQKVEFLVSFYNNEISEKSEIFDDQFSVERPDGSNFTLKIRSTKLEDSAMYFCASQGQGNQPQHFGDGTRLSIL.

The rearrangement links TRBV7-2 to TRBJ1-6; a possible D gene is TRBD1 (5 bases). The CDR3 length is 14 residues. Germline assignment: CDR1 SGHTA and CDR2 FQGNSA. Deletions cut 6 bases from V and 10 bases from J, with 16 bases between. CDR3 residues: CASSSGLGGSPLHF. CDR3 in DNA: TGTGCCAGCAGTTCGGGACTGGGAGGATCACCCCTCCACTTT.

The chain uses TRBV14 and TRBJ2-5, with D uncertain. V was trimmed by 0 bases and J by 3 bases, leaving 8 bases between them. The CDR3 spans 14 residues. Germline V gives CDR1 SGHDN, CDR2 FVKESK. The chain's CDR3 is CASSQDLNKETQYF. The CDR3 DNA is TGTGCCAGCAGCCAAGATCTCAACAAAGAGACCCAGTACTTC.

This chain joins TRBV5-4 and TRBJ1-3; TRBD1 matches at 8 bases. CDR3 length: 17 residues. Looked up from germline, CDR1 is SGHNT and CDR2 is YYREEE (reference sequence). V was pared by 1 base and J by 1 base, with 7 bases of the junction left unmatched. The CDR3 spells CASSLQQGAWSGNTIYF. In DNA form, the CDR3 reads TGTGCCAGCAGCTTGCAGCAGGGGGCATGGTCTGGAAACACCATATATTTT.

V is TRBV7-6 and J is TRBJ2-5; perhaps TRBD2 as D (6 bases). The germline CDR1 and CDR2 sequences are SGHVS and FNYEAQ. This CDR3 has 12 residues. Trimming removed 7 bases at V and 4 bases at J, with 10 bases between. The CDR3 sequence is CASKGLGETQYF. CDR3 in DNA: TGTGCCAGCAAGGGACTTGGAGAGACCCAGTACTTC.